This T cell receptor (beta chain) appears in the sequencing data of a study of blood T cell repertoires in COVID-19. CDR1 and CDR2 from the germline V gene are SNHLY and FYNNEI. This CDR3 is 13 amino acids long. J lost 10 bases, V lost 6 bases, and 8 bases had no gene match. Recruited during active infection, patients (from Seattle) were subsequently followed longitudinally. The repertoire was sequenced with immunoSEQ multiplex PCR; TCRdb's copy has only in-frame clones and lacks some. The table shows around 200,000 clones, with 65% to 85% occurring only once. The sequence came from a woman in her 30s with COVID-19, enrolled during active disease. The sample consisted of peripheral blood. The chain couples TRBV2 to TRBJ2-1, with 8 nucleotides matching TRBD1. The CDR3 protein is CASRGDRLQEQFF. CDR3 sequence (DNA): TGTGCCAGCAGAGGGGACAGGCTCCAGGAGCAGTTCTTC.